Listed below are T cell receptor beta chains from one sample, sequenced in a study of blood T cell repertoires in COVID-19. The table came from immunoSEQ multiplex PCR; TCRdb's copy has only in-frame clones and leaves some out. The sample includes 210,000 or so clones, roughly four fifths of them seen just once. The sequenced material came from peripheral blood. The receptors were sampled from a woman between 40 and 50 years old with acute or convalescent COVID-19. The CDR3 runs from the conserved cysteine through the conserved F or W. A D gene is named only where the DNA matches it firmly. Some rows have no size entry. The others give once, few or many, or a class for an expanded clone.

>TRBJ1-2|TRBV9|-|-
CASSPTSRESTHGYTF
TGTGCCAGCAGCCCAACGAGCAGGGAATCAACCCATGGCTACACCTTC
>TRBJ1-5|TRBV10-3|-|-
CAIIDSVPGWQPQHF
TGTGCCATCATCGACTCAGTTCCAGGGTGGCAGCCCCAGCATTTT
>TRBJ1-2|TRBV3-1/TRBV3-2|-|TRBD1
CASSQGQDVLYYGYTF
TGTGCCAGCAGCCAGGGACAGGACGTGTTATACTATGGCTACACCTTC
>TRBJ2-5|TRBV3-1/TRBV3-2|-|TRBD2
CASSPYSTSGQETQYF
TGTGCCAGCAGCCCGTATTCGACTAGCGGCCAAGAGACCCAGTACTTC
>TRBJ1-1|TRBV19|-|TRBD1
CASLQVTGTGKTEAFF
TGTGCCAGTCTACAGGTAACCGGGACAGGAAAAACTGAAGCTTTCTTT
>TRBJ2-1|TRBV6-1|-|TRBD2
CASSDGLAGEHEQFF
TGTGCCAGCAGTGATGGACTAGCGGGGGAACATGAGCAGTTCTTC
>TRBJ2-1|TRBV19|-|-
CASSIGLAWNEQFF
TGTGCCAGTAGTATAGGGTTAGCGTGGAATGAGCAGTTCTTC
>TRBJ1-3|TRBV18|-|-
CASSPQQGMDTIYF
TGTGCCAGCTCACCACAACAGGGTATGGACACCATATATTTT
>TRBJ1-3|TRBV9|-|-
CASSREAGNTIYF
TGTGCCAGCAGTAGGGAGGCTGGAAACACCATATATTTT
>TRBJ2-7|TRBV4-2|-|-
CASSQGVGVFYEQYF
TGTGCCAGCAGCCAAGGTGTAGGGGTCTTCTACGAGCAGTACTTC
>TRBJ2-1|TRBV18|once|-
CASSRSRTPNNEQFF
TGTGCCAGCTCACGAAGTAGGACACCGAACAATGAGCAGTTCTTC
>TRBJ2-4|TRBV5-1|-|TRBD2
CASSPAAVGLAGNIQYF
TGCGCCAGCAGCCCCGCCGCCGTGGGACTAGCGGGGAACATTCAGTACTTC
>TRBJ2-1|TRBV12-5|-|TRBD1
CASGLPGQGNEQFF
TGTGCTAGTGGTCTCCCGGGACAGGGCAATGAGCAGTTCTTC
>TRBJ2-5|TRBV6-2/TRBV6-3|-|TRBD2
CASSHTGTIKETQYF
TGTGCCAGCAGTCATACCGGGACTATCAAAGAGACCCAGTACTTC
>TRBJ1-3|TRBV3-1/TRBV3-2|once|-
CASSKTQGSGNTIYF
TGTGCCAGCAGCAAAACTCAGGGTTCTGGAAACACCATATATTTT
>TRBJ2-1|TRBV10-3|-|-
CAIGEGEGNEQFF
TGTGCCATCGGAGAGGGGGAGGGCAATGAGCAGTTCTTC
>TRBJ1-4|TRBV30|-|-
CAWSGRGRPVEQLFF
TGTGCCTGGAGTGGGAGGGGCAGGCCCGTCGAACAACTGTTTTTT
>TRBJ1-1|TRBV27|-|TRBD1
CASSQGGQGAGNTEAFF
TGTGCCAGCAGCCAGGGGGGACAGGGGGCAGGGAACACTGAAGCTTTCTTT
>TRBJ2-3|TRBV10-2|-|TRBD2
CASGPMAPGRGTDTQYF
TGCGCCAGCGGACCGATGGCCCCCGGGAGGGGAACAGATACGCAGTATTTT
>TRBJ1-1|TRBV11-1|-|-
CASSSPAGGGYTEAFF
TGTGCCAGCAGCTCCCCCGCGGGGGGCGGGTACACTGAAGCTTTCTTT
>TRBJ2-7|TRBV30|-|TRBD1
CAWTRPGQRATYEQYF
TGTGCCTGGACCAGACCGGGACAGAGAGCAACCTACGAGCAGTACTTC
>TRBJ2-4|TRBV2|-|TRBD1
CASRARDRGPKNIQYF
TGTGCCAGCAGGGCGAGGGACAGGGGTCCCAAAAACATTCAGTACTTC
>TRBJ2-7|TRBV10-3|-|-
CAIRAAGGSYEQYF
TGTGCCATCAGGGCGGCAGGGGGGTCCTACGAGCAGTACTTC
>TRBJ2-2|TRBV27|-|-
CASSSSGLAGGGGELFF
-
>TRBJ2-1|TRBV29-1|-|-
CSVGKRGHYNEQFF
TGCAGCGTTGGTAAACGGGGTCACTACAATGAGCAGTTCTTC
>TRBJ1-1|TRBV19|few|TRBD1
CASSITGGDTEAFF
TGTGCCAGTAGTATTACAGGGGGGGACACTGAAGCTTTCTTT
>TRBJ1-6|TRBV6-5|-|-
CAAQAAGDSPLHF
TGTGCCGCCCAGGCCGCAGGGGATTCACCCCTCCACTTT
>TRBJ2-7|TRBV3-1/TRBV3-2|-|TRBD1
CASSHEGQGAMQYF
TGTGCCAGCAGCCATGAGGGACAGGGGGCGATGCAGTACTTC
>TRBJ2-7|TRBV27|-|TRBD1
CASRNFGTGEYEQYF
TGTGCCAGCAGGAATTTTGGGACAGGGGAGTACGAGCAGTACTTC
>TRBJ2-5|TRBV5-6|-|TRBD1
CASSATGAGKGETQYF
TGTGCCAGCAGCGCTACAGGGGCGGGCAAGGGAGAGACCCAGTACTTC
>TRBJ2-7|TRBV29-1|-|TRBD2
CSAARTSGGVNEQYF
TGCAGCGCCGCAAGGACTAGCGGGGGAGTGAACGAGCAGTACTTC
>TRBJ1-5|TRBV20-1|-|-
CSASLGQGYQPQHF
TGCAGTGCTAGTCTTGGGCAGGGGTATCAGCCCCAGCATTTT
>TRBJ1-5|TRBV19|-|TRBD1
CATGTGKFGSNQPQHF
TGTGCCACCGGGACAGGAAAATTTGGGAGCAATCAGCCCCAGCATTTT
>TRBJ1-6|TRBV6-5|-|-
CASGAWSDSPLHF
TGTGCCAGCGGGGCCTGGAGTGATTCACCCCTCCACTTT
>TRBJ2-4|TRBV5-4|-|TRBD1
CASTENRGDAKNIQYF
TGTGCCAGCACCGAGAACAGGGGAGATGCCAAAAACATTCAGTACTTC
>TRBJ2-3|TRBV5-4|-|-
CASSFYGRTDTQYF
TGTGCCAGCAGCTTTTACGGCAGGACAGATACGCAGTATTTT
>TRBJ2-1|TRBV15|-|TRBD1
CATSGRDRAYNEQFF
TGTGCCACCAGCGGACGGGACAGGGCCTACAATGAGCAGTTCTTC
>TRBJ2-7|TRBV10-1|-|-
CASSAPGAGRFEQYF
TGCGCCAGCAGTGCCCCCGGGGCGGGGCGCTTCGAGCAGTACTTC
>TRBJ2-1|TRBV27|-|-
CASSSGVRGSYNEQFF
TGTGCCAGCAGTTCCGGTGTCAGGGGCTCCTACAATGAGCAGTTCTTC
>TRBJ2-7|TRBV5-1|-|TRBD2
CASSPGLAGEQYF
TGCGCCAGCAGCCCGGGACTAGCAGGCGAGCAGTACTTC
>TRBJ2-1|TRBV11-3|many|TRBD2
CASSLGGLEREQFF
TGTGCCAGCAGCTTAGGCGGACTAGAGAGGGAGCAGTTCTTC
>TRBJ2-7|TRBV6-5|-|TRBD1
CASDPRTGSYEQYF
TGTGCCAGCGACCCCAGGACAGGGTCCTACGAGCAGTACTTC
>TRBJ1-2|TRBV4-1|once|TRBD1
CASSQTPGQGYGYTF
TGCGCCAGCAGCCAAACGCCGGGACAGGGCTATGGCTACACCTTC
>TRBJ1-5|TRBV28|-|TRBD1
CASSPDRGLRVQPQHF
TGTGCCAGCAGTCCGGACAGGGGGCTTAGGGTTCAGCCCCAGCATTTT
>TRBJ2-3|TRBV6-5|once|-
CASSLGRTDTQYF
TGTGCCAGCAGCCTCGGGAGAACAGATACGCAGTATTTT
>TRBJ2-1|TRBV5-1|once|TRBD1
CASSLGQGYNEQFF
TGCGCCAGCAGCTTGGGACAGGGTTACAATGAGCAGTTCTTC
>TRBJ2-1|TRBV15|-|-
CATSRGGGSYNEQFF
TGTGCCACCAGCAGAGGAGGGGGCTCCTACAATGAGCAGTTCTTC
>TRBJ2-7|TRBV11-2|-|-
CASTRTVYEQYF
TGTGCCAGCACCCGGACTGTTTACGAGCAGTACTTC
>TRBJ2-1|TRBV10-3|-|TRBD2
CAISESGGGLHNEQFF
TGTGCCATCAGTGAGTCGGGCGGGGGGCTCCACAATGAGCAGTTCTTC
>TRBJ1-1|TRBV29-1|-|TRBD1
CSVEVRGLAEAFF
TGCAGCGTTGAAGTCAGGGGGCTGGCTGAAGCTTTCTTT
>TRBJ2-5|TRBV10-3|-|-
CAISGQDQETQYF
TGTGCCATCAGTGGACAGGACCAAGAGACCCAGTACTTC
>TRBJ1-2|TRBV6-5|-|TRBD1
CASSSDRINYGYTF
TGTGCCAGCAGTTCGGACAGGATCAACTATGGCTACACCTTC
>TRBJ1-2|TRBV6-5|-|-
CASSYGQLNYGYTF
TGTGCCAGCAGTTACGGACAGCTAAACTATGGCTACACCTTC
>TRBJ2-7|TRBV30|-|TRBD1
CAYNRGQGEQYF
TGTGCCTACAACAGGGGCCAGGGCGAGCAGTACTTC
>TRBJ1-1|TRBV5-4|-|-
CASSFRENTEAFF
TGTGCCAGCAGCTTCCGGGAGAACACTGAAGCTTTCTTT
>TRBJ1-2|TRBV6-5|-|-
CASSPGTGLPGYTF
TGTGCCAGCAGTCCCGGGACGGGACTTCCCGGCTACACCTTC
>TRBJ1-1|TRBV29-1|-|-
CSVEQGRAEAFF
TGCAGCGTGGAACAGGGTCGCGCTGAAGCTTTCTTT
>TRBJ2-5|TRBV13|-|TRBD2
CASSIGLALQETQYF
TGTGCCAGCAGCATTGGACTAGCGCTCCAAGAGACCCAGTACTTC
>TRBJ2-3|TRBV7-9|-|TRBD2
CASSWTSGTDTQYF
TGTGCCAGCAGCTGGACTAGCGGCACAGATACGCAGTATTTT